The 8 T cell receptor beta chains given below trace back to one sample, sequenced in a study of early T cells in non-severe SARS-CoV-2 infection. From the 5' RACE reads, TCRdb called clonotypes with MiXCR, one entry per CDR3 protein. Of some 70,000 distinct CDR3 sequences in the sample, roughly 10% were seen once. Material: whole blood. These receptors all stem from an adult who was a healthcare worker with PCR-confirmed SARS-CoV-2 infection or an uninfected control (not recorded which).

This clonotype was observed many times. This chain links TRBV20-1 with TRBJ2-2; D ambiguous. This CDR3 is built from 16 residues. Trimming shortened V by 0 bases and J by 2 bases, and 13 bases separated the two germline ends. CDR1 and CDR2 from the germline V gene are DFQATT and SNEGSKA (reference sequence). The CDR3 DNA reads as TGCAGTGCTAGAGACCCCGTGCGCGGAAACACCGGGGAGCTGTTTTTT. Amino acid sequence: CSARDPVRGNTGELFF.

The genes are TRBV6-4 and TRBJ1-1; D call uncertain. This CDR3 is built from 15 residues. Between the trimmed V and J ends, which lost 6 bases and 4 bases, there was a span of 18 bases. Germline V gives CDR1 MRHNA, CDR2 SNTAGT. CDR3 sequence: CASRPEPGGFTEAFF. In nucleotides, the CDR3 is TGTGCCAGCAGGCCGGAACCGGGTGGGTTCACTGAAGCTTTCTTT.

Many counts were recorded for this clonotype. This chain joins TRBV7-2 and TRBJ2-7; TRBD2 matches at 9 bases. CDR3 length: 17 amino acids. Germline trimming cut 4 bases from V and 2 bases from J; bases unmatched to any gene: 12. Germline V gene lookup returns CDR1 SGHTA and CDR2 FQGNSA. The CDR3 region is CASSSNALAGNPYEQYF. CDR3 DNA sequence: TGTGCCAGCAGCTCAAATGCCCTAGCGGGAAACCCCTACGAGCAGTACTTC.

This clonotype appeared many times. The chain employs TRBV28 and TRBJ1-2, with a possible D match to TRBD1 (6 bases). The V end lost 3 bases, the J end lost 7 bases, and 9 bases lay between the germline ends. The V gene's germline CDR1 is MDHEN and CDR2 SYDVKM. The CDR3 covers 12 residues. This CDR3 reads CASSLAQGGYTF. The DNA for the CDR3 is TGTGCCAGCAGTTTGGCACAGGGTGGCTACACCTTC.

In its sample, this clonotype was seen a few times. The V call is TRBV28, the J call TRBJ2-7; D remains unclear. The CDR3 has 15 residues. CDR1 is MDHEN and CDR2 is SYDVKM in the germline V gene. The V end lost 6 bases, the J end lost 0 bases, and 15 bases lay between the germline ends. The CDR3 DNA is TGTGCCAGCAGCTTTCAGCGCCGCTTCTCCTACGAGCAGTACTTC. Amino acid sequence: CASSFQRRFSYEQYF.

This clonotype was observed many times. For the CDR3, the DNA is TGCAGTGCTAGCAAAGGGGGCAGCGACTACAATGAGCAGTTCTTC. Amino acids: CSASKGGSDYNEQFF. V and J are TRBV20-1 and TRBJ2-1; 7 bases line up with TRBD1. V dropped 3 bases and J dropped 3; count of bases not matched to a gene: 8. Germline values: CDR1 DFQATT, CDR2 SNEGSKA (reference sequence). This CDR3 spans 15 amino acids.

The table lists this clonotype with a few counts. The V call is TRBV5-5, the J call TRBJ1-1, with 9 bases fitting TRBD1. The CDR3 runs to 15 residues. V dropped 4 bases and J dropped 4; count of bases not matched to a gene: 8. CDR1 is SGHKS and CDR2 is YYEKEE in the germline V gene (reference sequence). The CDR3 region is CASSPGQGRSTEAFF. The CDR3 DNA reads as TGTGCCAGCAGCCCTGGACAGGGGCGAAGCACTGAAGCTTTCTTT. The full variable domain, in which reference TRBV5-5 and TRBJ1-1 provide the parts outside the CDR3, is DAGVTQSPTHLIKTRGQQVTLRCSPISGHKSVSWYQQVLGQGPQFIFQYYEKEERGRGNFPDRFSARQFPNYSSELNVNALLLGDSALYLCASSPGQGRSTEAFFGQGTRLTVV.

The chain joins TRBV9 to TRBJ2-3; 11 bases agree with TRBD2. V dropped 3 bases and J dropped 6; count of bases not matched to a gene: 9. This CDR3 spans 16 amino acids. The V gene's germline CDR1 is SGDLS and CDR2 YYNGEE. In DNA form, the CDR3 reads TGTGCCAGCAGCGAAGGGACTAGCGGAACCAGGGATACGCAGTATTTT. Protein product: CASSEGTSGTRDTQYF.